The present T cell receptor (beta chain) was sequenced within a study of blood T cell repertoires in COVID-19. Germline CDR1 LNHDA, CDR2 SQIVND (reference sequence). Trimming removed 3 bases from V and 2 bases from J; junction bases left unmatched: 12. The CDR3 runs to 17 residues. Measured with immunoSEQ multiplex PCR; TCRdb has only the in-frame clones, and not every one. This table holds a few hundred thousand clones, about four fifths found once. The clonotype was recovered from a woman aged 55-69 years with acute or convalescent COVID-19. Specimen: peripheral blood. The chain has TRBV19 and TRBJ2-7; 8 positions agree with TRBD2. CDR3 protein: CASSIQMYGGAAYEQYF. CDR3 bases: TGTGCCAGTAGTATTCAGATGTACGGGGGGGCCGCCTACGAGCAGTACTTC. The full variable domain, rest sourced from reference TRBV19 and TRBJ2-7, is DGGITQSPKYLFRKEGQNVTLSCEQNLNHDAMYWYRQDPGQGLRLIYYSQIVNDFQKGDIAEGYSVSREKKESFPLTVTSAQKNPTAFYLCASSIQMYGGAAYEQYFGPGTRLTVT.